The next 23 T cell receptor beta chains were all read from a single sample in a study of immune cell composition in non-small cell lung cancer. Assay: immunoSEQ multiplex PCR; the TCRdb copy retains only in-frame clones and omits some. This table has roughly 3,000 clones, roughly 80% appearing once. The sequenced sample consisted of lung tumor tissue. The receptors originated from a human donor with non-small cell lung cancer.

This chain connects TRBV27 to TRBJ2-5; D might be TRBD1 (6 bases). Trimming pared 4 bases from V and 2 bases from J, leaving 14 bases between. The CDR3 has 15 residues. Per the germline V gene, CDR1 is MNHEY and CDR2 is SMNVEV (reference sequence). CDR3 amino acids: CASSSPGQIQETQYF. DNA of the CDR3: TGTGCCAGCAGTTCACCTGGACAGATTCAAGAGACCCAGTACTTC.

The chain uses TRBV18 and TRBJ2-3, with TRBD2 matching over 8 bases. Germline CDR1 reads KGHSH; CDR2 reads LQKENI. The junction had 2 bases not matched to a gene; V was cut back by 3 bases and J by 0 bases. The length of the CDR3 is 15 residues. The DNA for the CDR3 is TGTGCCAGCTCACCTAGCGGGGATAGCACAGATACGCAGTATTTT. Its translation: CASSPSGDSTDTQYF.

The chain is built from TRBV5-1 and TRBJ2-3; D may be TRBD2 (5 bases). The germline V and J ends were trimmed by 5 bases and 2 bases, with 18 bases remaining between them. Germline V gene data show CDR1 as SGHRS and CDR2 as YFSETQ. The CDR3 is 16 residues long. Written as DNA, the CDR3 is TGCGCCAGCAGGATAACTCTAGCCCACCCCACAGATACGCAGTATTTT. It is translated as CASRITLAHPTDTQYF.

This chain links TRBV5-6 with TRBJ2-2; no reliable D call. Germline CDR1 SGHDT, CDR2 YYEEEE. Trimming removed 1 base at V and 8 bases at J, with 9 bases between. The CDR3 sequence is 13 residues long. The CDR3 is CASSLKPTGELFF. The CDR3 nucleotides read TGTGCCAGCAGCTTGAAACCGACTGGGGAGCTGTTTTTT.

This sequence joins TRBV2 and TRBJ2-5, with TRBD2 matching over 9 bases. CDR1 and CDR2 from the germline V gene are SNHLY and FYNNEI. V lost 7 bases to trimming and J lost 1 base; unmatched junction nucleotides: 4. The CDR3 is 14 residues long. DNA of the CDR3: TGTGCCAGCACAGCGGGGGGTCTCCAAGAGACCCAGTACTTC. Protein sequence: CASTAGGLQETQYF.

This chain connects TRBV2 to TRBJ1-1; possibly TRBD1 for D (6 bases). The CDR3 loop spans 11 amino acids. Germline V CDR1 and CDR2: SNHLY, FYNNEI. V was cut by 6 bases and J by 5 bases, with 7 bases left in between. This CDR3 is CASRGGTEAFF. Here the CDR3 DNA reads TGTGCCAGCAGAGGGGGTACTGAAGCTTTCTTT. Full variable domain (rest looked up from reference TRBV2 and TRBJ1-1): EPEVTQTPSHQVTQMGQEVILRCVPISNHLYFYWYRQILGQKVEFLVSFYNNEISEKSEIFDDQFSVERPDGSNFTLKIRSTKLEDSAMYFCASRGGTEAFFGQGTRLTVV.

This rearrangement joins TRBV7-2 to TRBJ1-6; possible D gene TRBD1, 5 bases. This CDR3 has 14 amino acids. CDR1 and CDR2 (germline): SGHTA, FQGNSA. Trimming left V 1 base short and J 6 bases short, with 7 bases between. CDR3 protein: CASSLVGVNSPLHF. Written as DNA, the CDR3 is TGTGCCAGCAGCTTAGTAGGGGTTAATTCACCCCTCCACTTT.

The rearrangement joins TRBV2 to TRBJ1-4; D is ambiguous. The germline CDR1 and CDR2 sequences are SNHLY and FYNNEI. This CDR3 region has 11 residues. V shed 1 base and J shed 10 bases, with 4 bases lying between them. The CDR3 sequence is CASSEGAKLFF. In DNA, the CDR3 is TGTGCCAGCAGTGAAGGAGCAAAACTGTTTTTT.

The genes are TRBV27 and TRBJ2-7; 11 positions match TRBD2. The CDR3 is made up of 15 amino acids. Germline V CDR1 and CDR2: MNHEY, SMNVEV (reference sequence). Losses at the gene ends were 1 base for V and 5 bases for J; bases not matched to a gene: 4. The CDR3 DNA reads TGTGCCAGCAGTTTATTAGCGGGGGGGCTGGACGAGCAGTACTTC. It yields the protein CASSLLAGGLDEQYF.

V gene TRBV5-1 combines with J gene TRBJ1-5; no reliable D call. V was shortened by 0 bases and J by 2 bases, with 9 bases between the two germline ends. Germline V CDR1 and CDR2: SGHRS, YFSETQ. This CDR3 contains 15 residues. The CDR3 loop reads CASSLGIEGNQPQHF. The CDR3 DNA sequence: TGCGCCAGCAGCTTGGGAATAGAGGGCAATCAGCCCCAGCATTTT. The entire variable domain, with the rest obtained from reference TRBV5-1 and TRBJ1-5, is as follows: KAGVTQTPRYLIKTRGQQVTLSCSPISGHRSVSWYQQTPGQGLQFLFEYFSETQRNKGNFPGRFSGRQFSNSRSEMNVSTLELGDSALYLCASSLGIEGNQPQHFGDGTRLSIL.

This clone was counted once. The J gene is TRBJ1-1, the V gene TRBV19; D is unresolved. V dropped 7 bases and J dropped 5 bases, with 20 bases sitting between them. This CDR3 region has 15 residues. Germline CDR1 reads LNHDA; CDR2 reads SQIVND (reference sequence). Here the CDR3 DNA reads TGTGCCAGTAAGGGTTCGGAGGGATTAGGGACTGAAGCTTTCTTT. Translating it yields CASKGSEGLGTEAFF.

In its sample, this clone was seen once. J is TRBJ2-5 and V is TRBV5-1, with a tentative D call TRBD2 (5 bases). V lost 3 bases and J lost 5, with 11 bases in between. The germline gives CDR1 SGHRS, CDR2 YFSETQ. CDR3 size: 13 residues. DNA for the CDR3: TGCGCCAGCAGCTGGGAGATAGGGGAGACCCAGTACTTC. It translates to CASSWEIGETQYF.

A remark on this clone: An end of the junction does not agree with germline; a read error may underlie this. The chain has TRBV5-1 and TRBJ1-4; 12 bases match TRBD1. Germline-derived CDR1 and CDR2 are SGHRS and YFSETQ. This CDR3 is 19 amino acids long. In nucleotides, the CDR3 is TGCGCCAGCAGGTTGGGGACAGGGGGCGTCGAATTGACTAATGAAAAACTGTTTTTT. Its protein product is CASRLGTGGVELTNEKLFF.

The chain has TRBV28 and TRBJ2-1; 12 bases are shared with TRBD2. The ends lost 6 bases at V and 5 bases at J; junction bases unmatched: 5. The CDR3 sequence is 15 residues long. Germline V gene lookup returns CDR1 MDHEN and CDR2 SYDVKM. The DNA for the CDR3 is TGTGCCAGCAGACTAGCGGGGGGTAAAAACAATGAGCAGTTCTTC. Amino acids: CASRLAGGKNNEQFF.

The chain recombines TRBV10-3 with TRBJ2-7; TRBD2 matches at 10 bases. The J segment lost 3 bases and the V segment lost 2 bases, leaving 4 bases of the junction unmatched. CDR1 is ENHRY, CDR2 SYGVKD, per germline. This CDR3 is built from 15 residues. The CDR3, as DNA: TGTGCCATCAGTGAGGGGTTAGCGGGGGGCTACGAGCAGTACTTC. This sequence encodes CAISEGLAGGYEQYF.

The chain is built from TRBV9 and TRBJ1-3; no clear D gene. The CDR3 is 18 residues long. Germline V lookup: CDR1 SGDLS, CDR2 YYNGEE. V lost 0 bases, J lost 0 bases, and 16 bases lay in between. As DNA, the CDR3 is TGTGCCAGCAGCGTAGCCCCCGGGGTTCTCCTCTCTGGAAACACCATATATTTT. It translates to CASSVAPGVLLSGNTIYF.

The rearrangement links TRBV27 to TRBJ2-7; 9 bases are a match to TRBD1. V lost 4 bases to trimming and J lost 6 bases; unmatched junction nucleotides: 10. Germline V CDR1 and CDR2: MNHEY, SMNVEV (reference sequence). The CDR3 runs 15 residues. This chain's CDR3 is CASSYSGQGWIEQYF. As DNA, the CDR3 is TGTGCCAGCAGTTACTCAGGACAGGGGTGGATCGAGCAGTACTTC.

The chain employs TRBV28 and TRBJ2-3; D remains ambiguous. CDR1 is MDHEN, CDR2 SYDVKM, per germline. The V end lost 6 bases, the J end lost 3 bases, and 7 bases lay between the germline ends. This CDR3 contains 12 residues. CDR3 DNA sequence: TGTGCCAGCAGGATGGCAACAGATACGCAGTATTTT. Amino acid sequence: CASRMATDTQYF.

This chain links TRBV5-1 with TRBJ2-7; 9 bases are a match to TRBD1. CDR1 SGHRS and CDR2 YFSETQ come from the germline V gene. CDR3 length: 15 amino acids. J gave up 2 bases and V 4 bases, and 7 bases lay outside the gene matches. CDR3 region: CASSGGDRATYEQYF. The CDR3 DNA reads TGCGCCAGCAGCGGGGGGGACAGGGCGACCTACGAGCAGTACTTC.

The rearrangement links TRBV2 to TRBJ2-7; a weak D match, TRBD1 (5 bases). Germline lookup yields CDR1 SNHLY and CDR2 FYNNEI. CDR3 length: 11 residues. V lost 5 bases to trimming and J lost 6 bases, with 8 bases between them. CDR3 residues: CASSYDSEQYF. Here the CDR3 DNA reads TGTGCCAGCAGTTATGACAGCGAGCAGTACTTC.

The chain carries TRBV6-4 and TRBJ2-3; 8 bases line up with TRBD1. Per the germline V gene, CDR1 is MRHNA and CDR2 is SNTAGT. V shed 4 bases and J 4 bases; nucleotides not matched to a gene: 10. The CDR3 spans 16 residues. CDR3 sequence (DNA): TGTGCCAGCAGTGCGTCTTCAGGGGGCGCGCCAGATACGCAGTATTTT. It yields the protein CASSASSGGAPDTQYF.

The rearrangement uses TRBV7-9 and TRBJ2-2, with a possible D match to TRBD2 (6 bases). Deletions cut 3 bases from V and 5 bases from J, with 7 bases between. In germline, CDR1 is SEHNR, CDR2 FQNEAQ (reference sequence). This CDR3 has 13 amino acids. CDR3 sequence: CASSFGTTGELFF. CDR3 sequence (DNA): TGTGCCAGCAGCTTCGGGACTACCGGGGAGCTGTTTTTT.

This clone has just one count. The V gene is TRBV28, the J gene TRBJ2-1, with TRBD2 matching over 15 bases. There are 19 residues in the CDR3. The germline CDR1 and CDR2 sequences are MDHEN and SYDVKM. V lost 1 base to trimming and J lost 3 bases; unmatched junction nucleotides: 7. CDR3 loop: CASSLFWTSGGGLYNEQFF. The CDR3, as DNA: TGTGCCAGCAGTTTATTTTGGACTAGCGGGGGGGGCCTCTACAATGAGCAGTTCTTC.